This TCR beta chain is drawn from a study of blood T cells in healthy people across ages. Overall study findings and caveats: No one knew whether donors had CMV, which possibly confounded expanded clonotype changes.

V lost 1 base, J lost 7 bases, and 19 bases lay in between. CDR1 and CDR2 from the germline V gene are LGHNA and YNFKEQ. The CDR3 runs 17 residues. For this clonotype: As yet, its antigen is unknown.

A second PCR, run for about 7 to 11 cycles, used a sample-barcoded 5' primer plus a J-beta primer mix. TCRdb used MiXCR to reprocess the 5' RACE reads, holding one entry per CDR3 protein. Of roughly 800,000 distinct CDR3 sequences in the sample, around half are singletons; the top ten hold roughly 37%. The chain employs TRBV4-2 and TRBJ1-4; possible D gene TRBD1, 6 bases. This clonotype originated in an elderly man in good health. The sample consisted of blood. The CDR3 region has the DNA TGTGCCAGCAGCCAAGCCCTCTCACAGGGAGTGGGTGAAAAACTGTTTTTT. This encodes CASSQALSQGVGEKLFF.